Reported below is one T cell receptor beta chain. The germline CDR1 and CDR2 sequences are SGHAT and FQNNGV. V gave up 1 base and J gave up 2 bases, with 8 bases separating them. This CDR3 comprises 14 residues. The data belong to a study of blood T cell repertoires in COVID-19. For the study at large: The cDNA or gDNA used as material had been derived from T cells, B-cell-depleted T cells, or PBMCs.

Measured with immunoSEQ multiplex PCR; TCRdb has only the in-frame clones, and not every one. In the table there are some 190,000 clones, around four fifths of which are singletons. Source material: peripheral blood. The TCR was taken from a human donor in a cohort sampled during active COVID-19. V gene TRBV11-2 combines with J gene TRBJ1-2; D ambiguous. The chain's CDR3 is CASSLGSGNYGYTF. CDR3 sequence (DNA): TGTGCCAGCAGCTTAGGGTCAGGAAACTATGGCTACACCTTC.